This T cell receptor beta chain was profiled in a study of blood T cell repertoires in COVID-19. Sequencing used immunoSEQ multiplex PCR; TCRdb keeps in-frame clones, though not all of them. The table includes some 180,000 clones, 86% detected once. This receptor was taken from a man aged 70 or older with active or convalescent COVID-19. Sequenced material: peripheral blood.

The CDR3 DNA reads TGTGCCAGCAGCTTAAACAGGGGGGATGGCGGGGAGCTGTTTTTT. Its translation: CASSLNRGDGGELFF. This rearrangement joins TRBV11-2 to TRBJ2-2; the match to TRBD1 covers 8 bases. J was trimmed by 7 bases and V by 2 bases; bases with no gene match: 6. This CDR3 has 15 amino acids. Germline V lookup: CDR1 SGHAT, CDR2 FQNNGV.